This TCR beta chain was sequenced during a study of shared clonotypes between healthy human individuals (dated by TCRdb to the early 2020s). Regarding the complete study: A couple of women and a few men aged 18 to 49 years were included in the cohort. For each donor, CD4 naive and CD4 memory were each given three plates, CD8 naive was given two plates, and CD8 memory was given one plate. To estimate repertoire size and how much clonotypes are shared between individuals, the study performed deep sequencing of blood TCR repertoires from roughly five healthy adults. Libraries were prepared and TCR repertoires were sequenced by different laboratories using diverse techniques, in order to increase sequencing depth and limit assay-specific biases. Per donor, leukapheresis produced somewhere between about 0.94 and 9 billion PBMCs.

V is pruned by 9 bases and J by 2 bases, leaving 7 bases of the junction without a gene match. The CDR3 goes from the cysteine to the phenylalanine over 14 residues. Left in the record is the CDR3 DNA by itself, 42 bases read in frame from the first base. CDR1 and CDR2, looked up from the germline V gene, are MDHEN and SYDVKM. Using the deep immunoSEQ assay, multiplex PCR amplified TCR CDR3 regions from genomic DNA. Extracted genomic DNA from each cell subset was spread evenly across all wells of several immunoSEQ 96-well plates, with each plate serving as a replicate. Each replicate PCR for sorted subsets received about 180 ng genomic DNA, equal to about 30,000 T cell genomes. Purified libraries were measured with a Qubit 3.0 fluorometer, size-checked on a Bioanalyzer 2100, and measured again with the KAPA Library Quantification kit. Every immunoSEQ 96-well plate was sequenced on a dedicated single-read 150-cycle Illumina NextSeq 550 flow cell. The authors' pipeline ran thus. Because only junctional sequences without quality scores were contained in the immunoSEQ output, filtering matching that applied to full-length reads could not be performed. Sequences were annotated with PyIR, a Python wrapper for IgBLAST v1.9, and V/J genes and CDR3 were assigned using IMGT germline references. Reads were removed for weak V/J assignments (E-value above 1e-6), missing CDR3, stop codons, out-of-frame junctions, or ambiguous translated residues. V3J clonotypes were defined by identical inferred V gene, J gene, and CDR3 amino acid sequence. Percentage overlap between repertoires was calculated by dividing the number of shared unique clonotypes by the size of the smaller repertoire. Repertoire richness was assessed with RTK rarefaction, the Chao1 estimator, and Recon v2.1 estimates of unobserved clonotypes. OLGA was used to compute generation probabilities for all TCRbeta clonotypes that the gDNA method yielded from a handful of donors. The source is immuneACCESS, and TCRdb retained only in-frame sequences with V and J called. Part of the clones is not carried over; for the studies checked, unresolved V genes explain less than half of this, and the remainder is unexplained. From that table come the V and J calls and clone size; the DNA was used to work out D and trimming. The table for this sample lists roughly 2 million clones; more than 90% of them were counted only once. The ten largest clones take up roughly 0.13% of the sample.

The donors were healthy, HIV-negative adults who had no recently reported acute infections or vaccinations. All donors were Caucasian adults living in Nashville, Tennessee, USA. CD4+ T cells were enriched by magnetic negative selection, after which naive cells were positively selected on CD45RA and the negative fraction was taken as the memory subset. Blood was obtained by leukapheresis, after which PBMCs were separated by Ficoll-Histopaque density gradient centrifugation and cryopreserved in liquid nitrogen vapor phase. Analytical flow cytometry was used to check the purity and quantity of each magnetically sorted T cell population. Each sorted fraction had its genomic DNA isolated and then quantified by UV absorbance on a Nanodrop 2000c. Worth noting for this clone: Its antigen target is currently unknown. No base qualities exist here, and no much larger clone lies one base off it.

Results the study describes overall, beyond this receptor: Higher generation probabilities were observed for clonotypes shared by all four sorted-subset donors than for non-shared clonotypes. The small number of donors limited the genetic and exposure-history diversity represented. Naive subsets generally had larger estimated clonotype richness than memory subsets did. Pairwise subsampling led to the expectation that sequencing depth would affect the degree of clonotype sharing among donors. Only blood was sampled, and tissue TCR repertoires likely differ from those in blood. Roughly 5% of naive CD4, around 3.6% of naive CD8, about 2.5% of memory CD4, and around 0.4% of memory CD8 clonotypes were shared across several donors. Rarefaction of sorted-subset datasets indicated incomplete sequencing despite the large sequencing depth.

The clonotype originates from a man between 18 and 29 years old in good health. The chain is made from TRBV28 and TRBJ2-3, and TRBD2 aligns with 8 junction nucleotides. What was sequenced was naive CD4+ T cells sorted from blood. Taken with the paper, the label for cell subset or site translates to: CD45RA+ positively selected. The CDR3 protein is CASYGGAHTDTQYF. At the DNA level, the sequence is TGTGCCAGTTACGGGGGGGCCCACACAGATACGCAGTATTTT. Supplemented by the reference TRBV28 and TRBJ2-3 proteins around the CDR3, the complete variable domain is DVKVTQSSRYLVKRTGEKVFLECVQDMDHENMFWYRQDPGLGLRLIYFSYDVKMKEKGDIPEGYSVSREKKERFSLILESASTNQTSMYLCASYGGAHTDTQYFGPGTRLTVL.